This entry describes one T cell receptor beta chain. The CDR3 covers 15 residues. Trimming left V 8 bases short and J 8 bases short, with 21 bases between. Germline assignment: CDR1 SEHNR and CDR2 FQNEAQ (reference sequence). These data belong to a study of blood T cell repertoires in COVID-19. As for the study in general: From the United States, Italy and Spain came samples of acute and convalescent COVID-19. PBMCs, B-cell-depleted T cells, or T cells were the source of the cDNA or gDNA that made up the material.

Under the authors' procedure: Nucleated cell counts were estimated from reference gene primer amplification. Method: immunoSEQ multiplex PCR; TCRdb's copy keeps in-frame clones and lacks some. D and trimming come from the DNA, and the V and J calls and clone size come from that table. The table lists 250,000 to 300,000 clones, around 79% of them singletons. Sequencing input: peripheral blood. The source of this sequence is a woman of 80 years or more with acute or convalescent COVID-19. The chain is built from TRBV7-9 and TRBJ2-2, with D perhaps matching TRBD1 (5 bases). CDR3 nucleotide sequence: TGTGCCAGCTTTATTATTGACAGTCCCGGGGGGGAGCTGTTTTTT. The encoded protein is CASFIIDSPGGELFF. Full variable domain (remainder filled in from reference TRBV7-9 and TRBJ2-2): DTGVSQNPRHKITKRGQNVTFRCDPISEHNRLYWYRQTLGQGPEFLTYFQNEAQLEKSRLLSDRFSAERPKGSFSTLEIQRTEQGDSAMYLCASFIIDSPGGELFFGEGSRLTVL.